One sample yielded the 23 T cell receptor beta chains listed below, sequenced in a study of OX40 agonist ivuxolimab in advanced cancers. Sequencing was performed with immunoSEQ multiplex PCR; in TCRdb, only in-frame clones are kept and a portion is missing. This sample has 70,000 to 85,000 clones, with 84% found just once. Material: CD4+ or CD8+ T cells sorted from blood, obtained in a trial of the OX40 agonist ivuxolimab. Receptors originate from an adult with an advanced solid tumor such as melanoma, head and neck, liver or kidney cancer.

This chain uses TRBV6-5 with TRBJ2-1; tentatively, D is TRBD1 (5 bases). Germline CDR1 is MNHEY and CDR2 is SVGAGI. Trimming removed 3 bases from V and 8 bases from J, with 8 bases in between. The CDR3 is made up of 12 amino acids. Here the CDR3 reads CASSYKGYEQFF. Here the CDR3 DNA reads TGTGCCAGCAGTTATAAGGGGTATGAGCAGTTCTTC.

This sequence joins TRBV30 and TRBJ2-1; 7 nucleotides line up with TRBD2. The germline V gene has CDR1 GTSNPN and CDR2 SVGIG (reference sequence). V lost 3 bases, J lost 5 bases, and 7 bases stayed unmatched. This CDR3 comprises 14 residues. As DNA, the CDR3 is TGTGCCTGGAGGAGCGGGAATATCAACAATGAGCAGTTCTTC. Its translation is CAWRSGNINNEQFF.

The CDR3 bases are TGTGCCAGCAGCTCACCGGGACTAGCGGGAGGGCCGAGCTCCTACAATGAGCAGTTCTTC. Translated, it gives CASSSPGLAGGPSSYNEQFF. The chain joins TRBV28 to TRBJ2-1; 16 bases are a match to TRBD2. This CDR3 has 20 amino acids. Trimming took 6 bases from V and 0 from J; bases not matched to a gene: 11. Germline CDR1 is MDHEN and CDR2 is SYDVKM.

This clone was found once. The V and J genes are TRBV7-9 and TRBJ2-1; the match to TRBD2 covers 13 bases. This CDR3 has 17 amino acids. Germline V lookup: CDR1 SEHNR, CDR2 FQNEAQ (reference sequence). The V segment lost 5 bases and the J segment 11 bases; nucleotides outside the gene matches: 15. The CDR3 nucleotides read TGTGCCAGCAGCCCGGGACTAGCGGGAATTCTCGCAATGAAGCAGTTCTTC. This codes for CASSPGLAGILAMKQFF.

This chain joins TRBV9 and TRBJ2-7; TRBD2 matches 7 bases. With V trimmed by 7 bases and J by 4 bases, 11 bases remained unmatched. Germline V gives CDR1 SGDLS, CDR2 YYNGEE. This CDR3 is 14 amino acids long. The CDR3 sequence: CASGDGLDEYEQYF. CDR3 nucleotides: TGTGCCAGCGGCGACGGACTAGATGAGTACGAGCAGTACTTC.

This chain connects TRBV27 to TRBJ1-1, with D maybe TRBD1 (5 bases). V lost 3 bases to trimming and J lost 3 bases, with 20 bases between them. Germline CDR1 MNHEY, CDR2 SMNVEV (reference sequence). The CDR3 contains 17 residues. The CDR3 bases are TGTGCCAGCAGTTTCACTCCCGTTGTTGGGGGTGACACTGAAGCTTTCTTT. It codes for CASSFTPVVGGDTEAFF.

The chain has TRBV14 and TRBJ2-7; D is undetermined. Germline V gives CDR1 SGHDN, CDR2 FVKESK. This CDR3 is built from 15 residues. Trimming took 0 bases from V and 3 from J, leaving 12 bases between them. The CDR3 is CASSQEKEGNYEQYF. The CDR3 region has the DNA TGTGCCAGCAGCCAAGAAAAGGAAGGAAACTACGAGCAGTACTTC.

This CDR3 reads CASGRATDTQYF. In DNA, the CDR3 is TGTGCCAGCGGTAGGGCGACAGATACGCAGTATTTT. The chain is built from TRBV7-2 and TRBJ2-3; no clear D. V gave up 8 bases and J gave up 3 bases, with 9 bases separating them. Germline V gene data show CDR1 as SGHTA and CDR2 as FQGNSA. This CDR3 region has 12 residues.

The chain has TRBV7-2 and TRBJ1-3; possible D gene TRBD1, 5 bases. The germline gives CDR1 SGHTA, CDR2 FQGNSA. The CDR3 length is 15 residues. V lost 5 bases, J lost 0 bases, and 11 bases lay in between. CDR3 nucleotides: TGTGCCAGCAGCGCAGACGGGACCTCTGGAAACACCATATATTTT. This sequence encodes CASSADGTSGNTIYF.

With regard to this clone: The junction departs from germline at one end; a sequencing error may be responsible. This rearrangement joins TRBV2 to TRBJ1-6; 7 nucleotides align to TRBD1. The germline V gene has CDR1 SNHLY and CDR2 FYNNEI. The CDR3 contains 14 residues. The CDR3: CASTEQGPNSPLHF. CDR3 DNA sequence: TGTGCCAGCACTGAACAGGGGCCTAATTCACCCCTCCACTTT.

This chain uses TRBV7-2 with TRBJ2-5; TRBD2 matches 9 bases. V shed 3 bases and J 3 bases; nucleotides not matched to a gene: 5. Germline V gene data show CDR1 as SGHTA and CDR2 as FQGNSA. This CDR3 comprises 15 residues. The CDR3: CASSFRLAGKETQYF. Here the CDR3 DNA reads TGTGCCAGCAGCTTTAGGCTAGCGGGAAAAGAGACCCAGTACTTC.

The chain combines TRBV7-3 with TRBJ2-3; the match to TRBD2 covers 10 bases. The CDR3 extends over 18 amino acids. Germline loops: CDR1 SGHTA, CDR2 FQGTGA. V shed 4 bases and J 1 base; nucleotides not matched to a gene: 11. DNA for the CDR3: TGTGCCAGCAGCTCCCTCGGGGAAGGACTAGCGGGCACAGATACGCAGTATTTT. Translated, it gives CASSSLGEGLAGTDTQYF.

The chain carries TRBV28 and TRBJ2-2; no reliable D call. CDR1 is MDHEN, CDR2 SYDVKM, per germline. The V gene lost 3 bases and the J gene lost 9 bases, with 8 bases spanning the gap. CDR3 length: 12 residues. CDR3 coding DNA: TGTGCCAGCAGTTTTGGTGCCTGGGAGCTGTTTTTT. Translating it yields CASSFGAWELFF.

This clone has just one count. V and J are TRBV7-2 and TRBJ2-3; 9 nucleotides match TRBD2. Looked up from germline, CDR1 is SGHTA and CDR2 is FQGNSA. J lost 2 bases, V lost 6 bases, and 6 bases had no gene match. The CDR3 is 15 amino acids. The CDR3 reads CASRYGTSTTDTQYF. The CDR3 coding sequence is TGTGCCAGCAGGTATGGGACTAGCACCACAGATACGCAGTATTTT. The complete variable domain, with remaining parts taken from reference TRBV7-2 and TRBJ2-3, reads GAGVSQSPSNKVTEKGKDVELRCDPISGHTALYWYRQSLGQGLEFLIYFQGNSAPDKSGLPSDRFSAERTGGSVSTLTIQRTQQEDSAVYLCASRYGTSTTDTQYFGPGTRLTVL.

The chain is built from TRBV7-2 and TRBJ2-5; 7 nucleotides match TRBD2. The length of the CDR3 is 15 residues. Germline trimming cut 6 bases from V and 5 bases from J; bases unmatched to any gene: 12. Germline CDR1 SGHTA, CDR2 FQGNSA. In DNA, the CDR3 is TGTGCCAGCAGACCTGGGGGGGGACGAGCGGAGACCCAGTACTTC. Translating gives CASRPGGGRAETQYF.

V is TRBV7-3 and J is TRBJ1-1, with 8 bases identical to TRBD1. CDR1 and CDR2 from the germline V gene are SGHTA and FQGTGA. J lost 2 bases, V lost 5 bases, and 7 bases had no gene match. CDR3 length: 15 amino acids. The CDR3 region has the DNA TGTGCCAGCAGCGCCACGGCAGGGGGCAACACTGAAGCTTTCTTT. This codes for CASSATAGGNTEAFF.

The chain couples TRBV4-3 to TRBJ2-7, with D hard to call. V gave up 1 base and J gave up 1 base, with 14 bases separating them. The CDR3 runs to 16 residues. Germline V gives CDR1 LGHNA, CDR2 YSLEER. CDR3 sequence: CASSQGLGSKSYEQYF. In nucleotides, the CDR3 is TGCGCCAGCAGCCAAGGACTGGGAAGTAAATCCTACGAGCAGTACTTC.

CDR3 sequence (DNA): TGTGCCAGCAGACAGACTAGCGGGAGTTTCGAGCAGTACTTC. As protein: CASRQTSGSFEQYF. The chain recombines TRBV6-5 with TRBJ2-7; 12 bases map to TRBD2. Germline V gene lookup returns CDR1 MNHEY and CDR2 SVGAGI. J lost 6 bases, V lost 6 bases, and 6 bases had no gene match. This CDR3 has 14 amino acids.

This clone was seen a few times. The rearrangement joins TRBV28 to TRBJ2-2; D gene unclear. The V end lost 2 bases, the J end lost 3 bases, and 10 bases lay between the germline ends. The CDR3 sequence is 15 residues long. Germline-derived CDR1 and CDR2 are MDHEN and SYDVKM. CDR3: CASSLPDVDTGELFF. CDR3 in DNA: TGTGCCAGCAGTTTACCGGACGTGGACACCGGGGAGCTGTTTTTT.

The chain uses TRBV6-6 and TRBJ2-2; D not resolved. CDR1 is MNHNY and CDR2 is SVGAGI in the germline V gene (reference sequence). V lost 6 bases, J lost 6 bases, and 11 bases lay in between. The CDR3 runs to 13 residues. The CDR3 nucleotides are TGTGCCAGCAGCTTCGAAAAGGCCGGGGAGCTGTTTTTT. Amino acid sequence: CASSFEKAGELFF.

The chain is built from TRBV5-1 and TRBJ2-5, with TRBD1 identical over 9 bases. The DNA end is a closer match to TRBJ2-7, so the J assignment may be wrong. The CDR3 spans 15 residues. CDR1 is SGHRS, CDR2 YFSETQ, per germline. The CDR3 here is CASSQGTGSMHEQYF. CDR3 bases: TGCGCCAGCAGCCAAGGGACAGGGAGTATGCACGAGCAGTACTTC.

This clone was observed once. V gene TRBV7-2 combines with J gene TRBJ1-3; D call uncertain. The germline gives CDR1 SGHTA, CDR2 FQGNSA. V was cut by 0 bases and J by 0 bases, with 9 bases left in between. The CDR3 is made up of 16 amino acids. The CDR3 loop is CASSLAPGSSGNTIYF. CDR3 DNA sequence: TGTGCCAGCAGCTTAGCGCCCGGAAGCTCTGGAAACACCATATATTTT.

V is TRBV27 and J is TRBJ1-4, with 9 positions matching TRBD1. V lost 5 bases to trimming and J lost 8 bases; unmatched junction nucleotides: 18. Germline assignment: CDR1 MNHEY and CDR2 SMNVEV (reference sequence). The CDR3 covers 18 residues. The CDR3, as DNA: TGTGCCAGCAGTCACCGGGACAGGGCCAATGCGGGGATAGAAAAACTGTTTTTT. This codes for CASSHRDRANAGIEKLFF.